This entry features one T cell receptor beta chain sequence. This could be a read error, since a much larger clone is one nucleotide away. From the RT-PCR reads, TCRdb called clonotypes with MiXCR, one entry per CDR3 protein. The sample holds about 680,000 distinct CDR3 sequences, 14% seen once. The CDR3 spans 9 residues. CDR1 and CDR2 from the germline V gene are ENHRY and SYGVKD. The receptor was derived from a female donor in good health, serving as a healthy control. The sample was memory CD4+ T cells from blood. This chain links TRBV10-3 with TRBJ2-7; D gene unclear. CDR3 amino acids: CATAAAERF. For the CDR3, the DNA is TGTGCCACCGCCGCGGCTGAGAGGTTC.